This T cell receptor (beta chain) is from a study of cytomegalovirus exposure and HLA in healthy donors (dated by TCRdb to 2016 to 2017). In terms of the full investigation: An earlier analysis of roughly 570 of the donors reported approximately 280 Gb of sequence data and 117 million unique TCR beta sequences obtained from around 170 million T cells. An early release that covered around 590 HLA-typed donors contained approximately 300 gigabases of sequencing data and 75 million to 100 million unique TCR sequences. Of the roughly 390 genotyped donors, over 80% were placed in the genetic ancestry cluster associated with self-reported Caucasian donors. The study was designed to test whether signatures of past pathogen exposure could be identified by cataloging public T cell receptors. The T cell repertoires of about 700 subjects were profiled by immunosequencing and related to cytomegalovirus serostatus. Besides the first cohort of about 730 subjects, a separate validation cohort made up of roughly 120 different subjects was used. The study combined high-throughput TCR immunosequencing, statistical association of individual TCRs with disease status, and machine learning to predict cytomegalovirus infection status. A later analysis re-examined previously published TCR beta repertoires from more than 550 donors and added high-resolution HLA genotyping to investigate patterns of TCR occurrence. Rather than using new phenotypic data, the later analysis identified candidate immune exposures from TCR beta sequences and from how often those sequences occurred across donors. An earlier analysis of approximately 500 of the donors applied high-throughput TCR beta sequencing to assess whether each TCR beta V gene segment acted as functional or pseudogenic. Donor age, sex, ethnicity and CMV serostatus were compiled alongside the repertoire data. A later genetic analysis took genome-wide SNP genotypes for about three fifths of the roughly 670 donors and used that subset as a discovery cohort. All discovery cohort repertoires had been generated on a single sequencing platform. HLA typing included class I and class II loci at four-digit resolution. Typing coverage varied by locus: roughly 620-640 donors for A, B, C, DRB1 and DQB1; 522 for DQA1; over 600 for DPA1; around 450 for DPB1. Several DR-DQ haplotypes were treated as single units for association and clustering because of strong linkage in the cohort. Among 398 genotyped donors of the cohort, an average of 235,054 unique TCR beta nucleotide sequences were sequenced per donor, around a sixth of them non-productive. Overall study outcomes, separate from this receptor: The classifier was reported to diagnose cytomegalovirus status with high specificity and sensitivity in both the original and validation cohorts. In the study, 150 to 200 TCR beta chains were listed as associated with cytomegalovirus. Because counts were too low, around 18 rarely observed V segments, including chromosome 9 orphons, were left out of the earlier analysis of roughly 600 of the donors. Compared with equally common non-associated chains, HLA-associated TCR beta chains in a later analysis were more clonally expanded and had lower generation probabilities. According to a later analysis, TCR association rates differed among HLA loci, with DRB1 alleles showing the most associated TCRs and HLA-C alleles showing the fewest. A cluster of highly shared sequence variants was judged likely to be a technical artifact of the sequencing pipeline. A later genetic analysis associated a missense DCLRE1C variant with V-gene and J-gene trimming of TCR beta chains, and an independent cohort replicated the association. The 87-base-pair reads could not distinguish some IMGT-functional V segments, including TRBV6-2 and TRBV6-3, so those segments were excluded. Most TCR sequences were seen in very few donors, while some public TCRs were found in many individuals. In a later analysis, around 15,000 TCR beta sequences were associated with specific HLA alleles at a false discovery rate of 0.05. Only TCR beta chains were sequenced in this cohort, and the absence of alpha or paired-chain data limited detectable features. In an earlier analysis of over 550 of the donors, most TCR beta V segments were observed in productive rearrangements about 90% or about 30% of the time, broadly matching IMGT annotations. According to the authors, the approach could potentially be generalized to other disease states and immunological phenotypes. A further reported finding was that TCR beta sequences accurately predicted the HLA-A and HLA-B alleles for most subjects in the first cohort. Immune exposure information for the cohort was limited to CMV serostatus. Correlated functional status among segregating V segments might be attributable to linkage disequilibrium, but an unknown experimental factor could not be ruled out. Presence/absence analyses assumed roughly uniform sequencing depth across donors, an assumption that may not hold. A later analysis found that most CMV-associated TCR beta chains appeared HLA-restricted, with HLA associations seemingly driven largely by CMV exposure. When HLA alleles, especially DR and DQ, strongly co-occurred, attributing TCR associations to individual alleles was difficult. Because HLA typing was missing for some donors at each locus, association tests included only the typed subset. In a later genetic analysis, fewer N-insertions in productive TCRs were reported among donors in an Asian-associated ancestry cluster than the approximately 670-donor mean. A few of the identified cytomegalovirus-associated TCR beta chains were confirmed in vitro to be specific for cytomegalovirus antigens. Several of the top co-occurrence clusters appeared to be linked to parvovirus B19, influenza, CMV and Epstein-Barr virus, according to a later analysis.

Including the terminal cysteine and phenylalanine, the CDR3 comprises 17 residues. CDR3 DNA only is kept here, 51 bases in frame from base 1. For CDR1 and CDR2, the germline V gene (reference sequence) lists LNHNV and YYDKDF. Library generation was performed with the immunoSEQ multiplex PCR assay. A mixture of 60 forward primers for TCR Vbeta segments and 13 reverse primers for TCR Jbeta segments was used in the multiplex PCR. The CDR3 region of rearranged TCR beta genes was amplified from genomic DNA with a multiplex PCR assay. The Illumina HiSeq System was used to sequence the amplified TCR beta libraries as 87-base-pair reads. The study's own analysis went as follows. A later analysis counted some 80 million unique TCR beta chains across the 666 repertoires, and around 12 million of these chains were shared by at least two donors. Raw reads were error-corrected and collapsed into unique sequences by a nearest-neighbor algorithm in which closely related sequences were merged to remove PCR and sequencing errors. V, D and J gene segments were assigned by aligning CDR3 sequences to IMGT reference sequences. For a sequence to be retained, at least a six-nucleotide match to both a V gene segment and a J gene segment was required. A rearrangement was called productive if the CDR3 had no stop codons and remained in frame with V and J, and every other rearrangement was called non-productive. Following IMGT convention, CDR3 was defined as the stretch from the second conserved V-encoded cysteine up to the conserved J-encoded phenylalanine. In an earlier analysis of around 600 of the donors, sequences lacking an unambiguous match to a single V gene segment were excluded. In an earlier analysis of 587 of the donors, a V segment was called functional when productive rearrangements were above 56.7%, and segregating when the standard deviation between donors exceeded 5%. A statistical classification framework was built to diagnose cytomegalovirus status from the catalog of TCR beta chain sequences. A later analysis assigned V and J genes by comparing TCR nucleotide sequences with IMGT/GENE-DB human TR gene sequences. The TCRdist pipeline was used in a later analysis to assign CDR3 sequences and most-parsimonious VDJ recombination scenarios. In a later analysis, each TCR beta chain was defined by its CDR3 amino acid sequence together with its V-gene family, and reads without a unique V-gene family were excluded. To address suspected cross-contamination and a sequencing artifact, a later analysis removed a few hundred highly shared, low-generation-probability nucleotide sequences. For each public chain, a later analysis derived a clonal expansion index from normalized ranks of inferred template counts within each repertoire. A later analysis computed generation probabilities with a VDJ recombination model fitted to out-of-frame rearrangements, and checked the results against IGoR. Hypergeometric tests were used in a later analysis to score TCR-TCR, TCR-HLA and TCR-CMV co-occurrence, with a repertoire-size bias correction applied to the TCR pairs. In a later analysis, false discovery rates were estimated by permuting HLA or CMV assignments 20 times. In a later analysis, co-occurring TCRs were grouped using DBSCAN, and TCRdist sequence similarity was added for clustering within HLA-allele-positive subsets. Repertoires with fewer than 30,000 or more than 120,000 public chains were left out of co-occurrence clustering, as were five repertoires with anomalous nucleotide sharing. TCRdb limited this immuneACCESS table to in-frame rearrangements with V and J called. A share of clones is missing; checked studies link under half to unresolved V genes, and the rest is unexplained. The DNA gave D and trimming, while V, J and clone size come from that table. The sample includes 80,000 to 100,000 clones, with 70% observed a single time. About 2.5% of the sample rests with the top ten.

The cohort was made up of hundreds of healthy bone marrow donors. At the time of sampling, all cohort members were nominally healthy, though unrecorded immune exposures were likely present. The donor tested CMV seronegative and was one of the 352 seronegative cohort members. A peripheral blood sample was collected from each donor, and TCR beta sequencing was performed on peripheral blood mononuclear cells. Genomic DNA extraction from the blood cell samples was performed with the Qiagen DNeasy Blood Extraction Kit. In this sample, this clone turned up once. The antigen it recognizes is unknown. No quality values exist for individual bases; no much larger clone is one base distant.

Here the chain combines TRBV15 and TRBJ2-5; TRBD2 might be the D gene, on 5 matching bases. TRBJ2-7 explains the end of the DNA better; the J call may be wrong. Specimen: PBMCs. The receptor was isolated from a man aged 45-60 years in good health and CMV-seronegative. The DNA is as follows: TGTGCCACCAGCAGAGCTTGGGCCGGACTCCAGGTTTGCGAGCAGTACTTC. It translates to CATSRAWAGLQVCEQYF.